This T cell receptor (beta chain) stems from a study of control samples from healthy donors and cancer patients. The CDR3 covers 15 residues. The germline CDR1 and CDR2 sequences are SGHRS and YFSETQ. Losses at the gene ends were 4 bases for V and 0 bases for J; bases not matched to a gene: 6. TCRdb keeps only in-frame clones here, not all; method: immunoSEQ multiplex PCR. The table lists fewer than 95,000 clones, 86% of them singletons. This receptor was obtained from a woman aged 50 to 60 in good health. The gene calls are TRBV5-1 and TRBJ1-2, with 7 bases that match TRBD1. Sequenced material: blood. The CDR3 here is CASSGRTGANYGYTF. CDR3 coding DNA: TGCGCCAGCAGCGGGCGGACAGGAGCTAACTATGGCTACACCTTC.